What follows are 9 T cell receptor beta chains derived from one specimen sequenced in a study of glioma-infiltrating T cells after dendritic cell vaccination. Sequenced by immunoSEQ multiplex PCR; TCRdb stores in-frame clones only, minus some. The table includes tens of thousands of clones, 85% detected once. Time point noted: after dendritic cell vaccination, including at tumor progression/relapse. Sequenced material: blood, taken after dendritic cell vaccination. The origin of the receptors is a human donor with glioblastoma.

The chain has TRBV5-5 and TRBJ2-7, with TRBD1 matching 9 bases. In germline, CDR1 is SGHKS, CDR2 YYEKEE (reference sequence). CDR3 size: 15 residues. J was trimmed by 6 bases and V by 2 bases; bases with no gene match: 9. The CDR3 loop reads CASSLTGTGSFEQYF. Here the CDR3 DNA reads TGTGCCAGCAGCTTAACCGGGACAGGGTCGTTCGAGCAGTACTTC.

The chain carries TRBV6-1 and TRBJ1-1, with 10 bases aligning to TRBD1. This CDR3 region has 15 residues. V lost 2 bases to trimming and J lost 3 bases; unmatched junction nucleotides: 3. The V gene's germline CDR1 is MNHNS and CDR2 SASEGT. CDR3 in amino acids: CASSELDRGYTEAFF. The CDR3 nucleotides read TGTGCCAGCAGTGAATTGGACAGGGGGTACACTGAAGCTTTCTTT.

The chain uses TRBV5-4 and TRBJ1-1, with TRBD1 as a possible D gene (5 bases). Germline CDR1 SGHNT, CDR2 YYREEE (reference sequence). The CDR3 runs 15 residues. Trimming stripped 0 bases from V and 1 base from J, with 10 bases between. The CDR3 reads CASSLDRGRNTEAFF. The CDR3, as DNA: TGTGCCAGCAGCTTGGATCGGGGGAGGAACACTGAAGCTTTCTTT.

CDR3 protein: CAWSPGTSGRSRGTQYF. CDR3 nucleotides: TGTGCCTGGAGCCCGGGGACTAGCGGGAGGAGTAGGGGGACCCAGTACTTC. This sequence joins TRBV30 and TRBJ2-5; 15 nucleotides line up with TRBD2. The CDR3 sequence is 17 residues long. Germline CDR1 GTSNPN, CDR2 SVGIG (reference sequence). Germline trimming cut 3 bases from V and 7 bases from J; bases unmatched to any gene: 12.

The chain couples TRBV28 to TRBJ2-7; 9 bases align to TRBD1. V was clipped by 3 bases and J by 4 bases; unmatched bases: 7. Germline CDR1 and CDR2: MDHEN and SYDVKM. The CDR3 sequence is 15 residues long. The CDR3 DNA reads TGTGCCAGCAGTTTCCCGGGACAGGGAATTTACGAGCAGTACTTC. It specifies CASSFPGQGIYEQYF. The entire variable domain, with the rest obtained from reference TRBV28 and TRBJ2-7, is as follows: DVKVTQSSRYLVKRTGEKVFLECVQDMDHENMFWYRQDPGLGLRLIYFSYDVKMKEKGDIPEGYSVSREKKERFSLILESASTNQTSMYLCASSFPGQGIYEQYFGPGTRLTVT.

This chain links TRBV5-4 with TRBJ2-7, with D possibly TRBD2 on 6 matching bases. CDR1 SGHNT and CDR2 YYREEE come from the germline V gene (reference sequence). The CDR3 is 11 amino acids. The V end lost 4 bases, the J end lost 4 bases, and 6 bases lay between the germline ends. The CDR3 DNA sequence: TGTGCCAGCAGCCGGGGGTACGAGCAGTACTTC. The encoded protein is CASSRGYEQYF. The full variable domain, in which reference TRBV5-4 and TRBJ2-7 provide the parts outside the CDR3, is ETGVTQSPTHLIKTRGQQVTLRCSSQSGHNTVSWYQQALGQGPQFIFQYYREEENGRGNFPPRFSGLQFPNYSSELNVNALELDDSALYLCASSRGYEQYFGPGTRLTVT.

The CDR3 is CASSVASGFDDTQYF. Here the CDR3 DNA reads TGTGCCAGCAGCGTAGCGTCAGGGTTTGATGATACGCAGTATTTT. This rearrangement joins TRBV9 to TRBJ2-3, with D perhaps matching TRBD1 (5 bases). With 0 bases removed from V and 6 bases from J, the gap between germline ends came to 14 bases. The CDR3 spans 15 residues. Germline-derived CDR1 and CDR2 are SGDLS and YYNGEE.

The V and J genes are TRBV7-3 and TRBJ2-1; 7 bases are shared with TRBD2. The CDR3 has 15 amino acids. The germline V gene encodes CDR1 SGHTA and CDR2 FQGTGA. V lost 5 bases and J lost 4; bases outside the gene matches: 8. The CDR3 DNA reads TGTGCCAGCAGCATAGGACTAGGCAAGTACAATGAGCAGTTCTTC. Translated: CASSIGLGKYNEQFF.

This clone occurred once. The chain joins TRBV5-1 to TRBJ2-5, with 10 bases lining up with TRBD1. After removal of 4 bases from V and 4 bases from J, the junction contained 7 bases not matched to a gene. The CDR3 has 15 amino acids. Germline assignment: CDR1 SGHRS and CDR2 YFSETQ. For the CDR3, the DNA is TGCGCCAGCAGCCGGAGACAGGGGGCAACAGAGACCCAGTACTTC. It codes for CASSRRQGATETQYF.